What follows are 8 T cell receptor beta chains derived from one specimen sequenced in a study of OX40 agonist ivuxolimab in advanced cancers. Sequenced by immunoSEQ multiplex PCR; TCRdb stores in-frame clones only, minus some. The repertoire consists of about 92,000 clones, with approximately 90% occurring once and the leading ten covering roughly 0.32%. The input for sequencing was CD4+ or CD8+ T cells sorted from blood, taken in a trial of the OX40 agonist ivuxolimab. The receptors stem from an adult with an advanced solid tumor such as melanoma, head and neck, liver or kidney cancer.

The gene calls are TRBV9 and TRBJ2-3; D unresolved. The germline V gene has CDR1 SGDLS and CDR2 YYNGEE. V lost 2 bases and J lost 4, with 8 bases in between. The CDR3 sequence is 13 residues long. Written as DNA, the CDR3 is TGTGCCAGCAGCGTGAGCTGGGCAGATACGCAGTATTTT. The encoded protein is CASSVSWADTQYF.

The V and J genes are TRBV7-2 and TRBJ1-1, with unresolved D. Per the germline V gene, CDR1 is SGHTA and CDR2 is FQGNSA. This CDR3 region has 15 residues. The V and J ends lost 11 bases and 0 bases respectively, with 19 bases between them. CDR3 nucleotides: TGTGCCTCAAGGAAGGGCAGAAGCATGAACACTGAAGCTTTCTTT. This sequence encodes CASRKGRSMNTEAFF. Looking up the rest from reference TRBV7-2 and TRBJ1-1 gives the full variable domain: GAGVSQSPSNKVTEKGKDVELRCDPISGHTALYWYRQSLGQGLEFLIYFQGNSAPDKSGLPSDRFSAERTGGSVSTLTIQRTQQEDSAVYLCASRKGRSMNTEAFFGQGTRLTVV.

This clone was seen only a few times. The rearrangement uses TRBV27 and TRBJ1-2; 11 bases match TRBD1. Unmatched junction bases numbered 3, after V lost 8 bases and J lost 4 bases. This CDR3 has 13 residues. CDR1 MNHEY and CDR2 SMNVEV come from the germline V gene (reference sequence). The CDR3 loop is CASLGQGAYGYTF. CDR3 bases: TGTGCCAGCCTAGGACAGGGGGCCTATGGCTACACCTTC.

V and J are TRBV28 and TRBJ2-7; D tentatively fits TRBD1 or TRBD2 (5 bases each). Germline lookup yields CDR1 MDHEN and CDR2 SYDVKM. The CDR3 is made up of 15 amino acids. Trimming shortened V by 2 bases and J by 0 bases, and 11 bases separated the two germline ends. CDR3 sequence: CASSLAGTGSYEQYF. DNA for the CDR3: TGTGCCAGCAGTTTAGCAGGGACGGGCTCCTACGAGCAGTACTTC.

The chain joins TRBV6-4 to TRBJ2-7; possible D gene TRBD1, 5 bases. The CDR3 runs 15 residues. CDR1 is MRHNA, CDR2 SNTAGT, per germline. Trimming removed 7 bases at V and 2 bases at J, with 18 bases between. The CDR3 sequence is CASNRVGVRTYEQYF. The DNA for the CDR3 is TGTGCCAGCAACCGAGTAGGGGTCCGAACCTACGAGCAGTACTTC.

This clone has a single count. CDR3 sequence (DNA): TGTGCCAGCAGCCCCCGACTAGCGGGAGGCCGGGGAGATACGCAGTATTTT. Amino acid sequence: CASSPRLAGGRGDTQYF. The V call is TRBV13, the J call TRBJ2-3; 13 nucleotides agree with TRBD2. The length of the CDR3 is 17 residues. Germline CDR1 PRHDT, CDR2 FYEKMQ (reference sequence). V dropped 5 bases and J dropped 5; count of bases not matched to a gene: 10.

This clone was seen only once. This chain joins TRBV6-6 and TRBJ1-1; maybe TRBD1 (6 bases). CDR1 and CDR2 from the germline V gene are MNHNY and SVGAGI (reference sequence). The CDR3 length is 14 residues. Between the trimmed V and J ends, which lost 2 bases and 2 bases, there was a span of 9 bases. CDR3 in amino acids: CASSYRGLNTEAFF. For the CDR3, the DNA is TGTGCCAGCAGTTACCGGGGGCTAAACACTGAAGCTTTCTTT.

This rearrangement joins TRBV7-2 to TRBJ1-1; no definite D call. V was shortened by 1 base and J by 1 base, with 13 bases between the two germline ends. The CDR3 runs to 16 residues. CDR1 SGHTA and CDR2 FQGNSA come from the germline V gene. Here the CDR3 reads CASSLVSGRTNTEAFF. CDR3 DNA: TGTGCCAGCAGCTTAGTGTCTGGCAGGACGAACACTGAAGCTTTCTTT.